This T cell receptor beta chain emerged from a study of cytomegalovirus exposure and HLA in healthy donors. Regarding the study as a whole: Analysis was performed later, and it showed HLA-associated TCR beta chains to be more clonally expanded than equally common others. Across HLA loci, a later analysis found differing TCR association rates, with DRB1 most and HLA-C fewest.

A multiplex PCR was run with 60 Vbeta primers and 13 Jbeta primers. The authors' processing: Later, an analysis found tens of millions of unique TCR beta chains, and around 12 million of these were shared. Sequencing used immunoSEQ multiplex PCR; TCRdb keeps in-frame clones, though not all of them. V, J and clone size derive from that table, while D and trimming were established from the DNA sequence. The table for this sample gives 40,000 or so clones. The CDR3 contains 15 residues. CDR1 is SGHRS and CDR2 is YFSETQ in the germline V gene. V lost 4 bases and J lost 6; bases outside the gene matches: 7. Notes on this clone: Antigen specificity is unknown.

Sequenced material: PBMCs. This sequence originates from a woman younger than 45 in good health and CMV-seropositive. The genes are TRBV5-1 and TRBJ2-3, with 11 positions matching TRBD1. The CDR3 reads CASSPRTGGKDTQYF. For the CDR3, the DNA is TGCGCCAGCAGCCCGCGGACAGGGGGCAAGGATACGCAGTATTTT.